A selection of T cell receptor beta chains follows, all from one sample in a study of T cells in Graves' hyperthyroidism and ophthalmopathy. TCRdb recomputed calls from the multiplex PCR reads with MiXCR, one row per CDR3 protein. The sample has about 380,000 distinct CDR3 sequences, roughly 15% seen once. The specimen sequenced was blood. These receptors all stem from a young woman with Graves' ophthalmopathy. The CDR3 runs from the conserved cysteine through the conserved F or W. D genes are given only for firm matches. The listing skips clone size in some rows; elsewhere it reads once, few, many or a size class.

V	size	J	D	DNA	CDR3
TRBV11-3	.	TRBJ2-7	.	TGTGCCAGCAGCTCGACAGGTATGGGAGTCTACGAGCAGTACTTC	CASSSTGMGVYEQYF
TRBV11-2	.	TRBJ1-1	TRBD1	TGTGCCAGCAGCTCCCTCGCCGGGACAGGAGGTTTTGGAGCTTTCTTT	CASSSLAGTGGFGAFF
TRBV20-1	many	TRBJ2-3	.	TGCAGTGCTAGAGATCTCGAGCGGCAGGGCAGCACAGATACGCAGTATTTT	CSARDLERQGSTDTQYF
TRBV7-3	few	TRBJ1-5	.	TGTGCCCGTACCGGTGGACCAAAGGGAGAGTCTTATAGCAATCAGCCCCAGCATTTT	CARTGGPKGESYSNQPQHF
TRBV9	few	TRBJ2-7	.	TGTGCCAGCAGCCCCCAGACTGGCGCCGGCGAGAGGTACTTC	CASSPQTGAGERYF
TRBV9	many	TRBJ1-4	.	TGTGCCAGCAGCCCGGGTCTTGGGGTTGAAAAACTGTTTTTT	CASSPGLGVEKLFF
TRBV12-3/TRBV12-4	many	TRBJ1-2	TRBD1	TGTGCCAGCAGTTTCCAGGGGGACGGCTACACCTTC	CASSFQGDGYTF
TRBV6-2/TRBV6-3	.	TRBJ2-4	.	TGTGCCAGCAGTTACTCTCCAGGGGCCAAAAACATTCAGTACTTC	CASSYSPGAKNIQYF
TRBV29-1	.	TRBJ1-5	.	TGCAGCGTTGAAGTCTCTCTGAGGGGAGATAGCAATCAGCCCCAGCATTTT	CSVEVSLRGDSNQPQHF
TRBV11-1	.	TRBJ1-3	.	TGTGCCAGCAGCTTAGCGCCGACGTCCCGGAGCAGTTTGGGAAACACCATATATTTT	CASSLAPTSRSSLGNTIYF
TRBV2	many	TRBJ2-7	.	TGTGCCAGCAGTGGAGGGGGAACGGGCTACGAGCAGTACTTC	CASSGGGTGYEQYF
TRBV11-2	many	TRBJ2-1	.	TGTGCCAGCACCCTCTCGGAGCGATCCGCTGAGCAGTTCTTC	CASTLSERSAEQFF
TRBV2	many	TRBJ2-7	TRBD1	TGTGCCAGCAGTGAACAGGGGGAAACCTACGAGCAGTACTTC	CASSEQGETYEQYF
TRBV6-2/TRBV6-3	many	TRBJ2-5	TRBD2	TGTGCCAGCAGTACGTTCTCTAGCGGCGAGTACCAAGAGACCCAGTACTTC	CASSTFSSGEYQETQYF
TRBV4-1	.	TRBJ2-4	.	TGCGCCAGCAGCCAAGGTGAACTACCAAACATTCAGTACTTC	CASSQGELPNIQYF
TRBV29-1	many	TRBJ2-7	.	TGCAGCGTTGAAGACGGGGACGACGAGCAGTACTTC	CSVEDGDDEQYF
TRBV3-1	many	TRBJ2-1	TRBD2	TGTGCCAGCAGCCAAGATCGGGGGGGATACTACAATGAGCAGTTCTTC	CASSQDRGGYYNEQFF
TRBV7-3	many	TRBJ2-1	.	TGTGCCAGCAGCTCACTACCGACAGCCAATGAGCAGTTCTTC	CASSSLPTANEQFF
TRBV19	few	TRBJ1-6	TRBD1	TGTGCCAGTACGCGAACGGGACAGCCTAATTCACCCCTCCACTTT	CASTRTGQPNSPLHF
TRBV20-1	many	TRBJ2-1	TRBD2	TGCAGTGCTAGAGCTCCTACGGGGGGGCTCGGTGAGCAGTTCTTC	CSARAPTGGLGEQFF
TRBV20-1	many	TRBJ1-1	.	TGCAGTGCTAGGGTCCGGGAGAGGAACACTGAAGCTTTCTTT	CSARVRERNTEAFF
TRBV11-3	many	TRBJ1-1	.	TGTGCCAGCAGCCCCCACGGGGGGCTTGGAGGCACTGAAGCTTTCTTT	CASSPHGGLGGTEAFF
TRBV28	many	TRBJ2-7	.	TGTGCCAGCAGTGCAGGGTCACGGTACTACGAGCAGTACTTC	CASSAGSRYYEQYF
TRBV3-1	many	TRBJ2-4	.	TGTGCCAGCAGCCAGCGCGGGACTTTAGCGCGAAACATTCAGTACTTC	CASSQRGTLARNIQYF
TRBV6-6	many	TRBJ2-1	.	TGTGCCAGCAGTTACACGGCTCTAGGTGTAAATGAGCAGTTCTTC	CASSYTALGVNEQFF
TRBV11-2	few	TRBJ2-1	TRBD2	TGTGCCAGCAGCTTGGGGTCGGGGGGGATCTACAATGAGCAGTTCTTC	CASSLGSGGIYNEQFF
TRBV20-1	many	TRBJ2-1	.	TGCAGTGCTACCGCCCCTGGCGATGAGCAGTTCTTC	CSATAPGDEQFF
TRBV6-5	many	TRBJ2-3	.	TGTGCCAGCAGTTACTCCCCGGGGCGAAGCACAGATACGCAGTATTTT	CASSYSPGRSTDTQYF
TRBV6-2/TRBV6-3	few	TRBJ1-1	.	TGTGCCAGCAGGGGGGTGGGACTGGGAAGAACTGAAGCTTTCTTT	CASRGVGLGRTEAFF
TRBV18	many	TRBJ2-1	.	TGTGCCAGCTCACTAGCAGGCGGCACCTACAATGAGCAGTTCTTC	CASSLAGGTYNEQFF
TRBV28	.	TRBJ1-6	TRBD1	TGTGCCAGCACCAAACCCAGGGGGAGCTCCTATGATTCACCCCTCCACTTT	CASTKPRGSSYDSPLHF
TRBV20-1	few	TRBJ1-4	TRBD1	TGCAGTGCTAGAGATACCGGGACAGGGAGTGGTCCTAATGAAAAACTGCTTTTT	CSARDTGTGSGPNEKLLF
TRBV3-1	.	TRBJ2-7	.	TGTGCCAGCAGTATCCCGGGACACCTCTACGAGCAGTACTTC	CASSIPGHLYEQYF
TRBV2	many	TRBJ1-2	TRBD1	TGTGCCAGCAGTGAAGGTGGACAGGGCGGCTACACCTTC	CASSEGGQGGYTF
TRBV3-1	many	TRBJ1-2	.	TGTGCCAGCAGCCAAGGGGCAGGGAGCACCTATGGCTACACCTTC	CASSQGAGSTYGYTF
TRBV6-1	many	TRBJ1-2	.	TGTGCCAGCAGTGAGGACGGAAGATACTATGGCTACACCTTC	CASSEDGRYYGYTF
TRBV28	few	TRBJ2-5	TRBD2	TGTGCCAGCAGTGTCGGACTAGCGGGGGGGAAAGAGACCCAGTACTTC	CASSVGLAGGKETQYF
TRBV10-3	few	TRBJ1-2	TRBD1	TGTGCCATCAGTGGGCCAGGGGGCGCGGAGTTTGGCTACACCTTC	CAISGPGGAEFGYTF
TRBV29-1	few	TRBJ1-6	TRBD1	TGCAGCGTTGCAACAGGGGATTCACCCCTCCACTTT	CSVATGDSPLHF
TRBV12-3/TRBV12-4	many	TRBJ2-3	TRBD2	TGTGCCAGCAGAGGCCTAAGAAGGTTTCGAGCGGGGGGGACCACAGATACGCAGTATTTT	CASRGLRRFRAGGTTDTQYF
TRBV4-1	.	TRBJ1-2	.	TGCGCCAGCAGCCAAGCTGGGATTTTTAACTATGGCTACACCTTC	CASSQAGIFNYGYTF
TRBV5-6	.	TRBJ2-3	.	TGTGCCAGCAGCTTGCCGATGACCTCTAGCACAGATACGCAGTATTTT	CASSLPMTSSTDTQYF
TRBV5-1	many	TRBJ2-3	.	TGCGCCAGCAGCTTAGAGGATACGCAGTATTTT	CASSLEDTQYF
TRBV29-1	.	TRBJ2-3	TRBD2	TGCAGCGTTCTAGGGACTAGCGGGGGGAGCACAGATACGCAGTATTTT	CSVLGTSGGSTDTQYF
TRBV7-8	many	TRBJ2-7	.	TGTGCCAGCAGCTTAGTTGCCCACCAAGAGTACTTC	CASSLVAHQEYF
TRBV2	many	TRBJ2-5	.	TGTGCCAGTCAAAGGGTTTTGGAGACCCAGTACTTC	CASQRVLETQYF
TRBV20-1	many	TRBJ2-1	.	TGCAGTGCTTCGAGGGCGGGCAGGGGCTCCAATGAGCAGTTCTTC	CSASRAGRGSNEQFF
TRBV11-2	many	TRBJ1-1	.	TGTGCCAGCAGCTTAGAAGGGTTTGCTAACACTGAAGCTTTCTTT	CASSLEGFANTEAFF
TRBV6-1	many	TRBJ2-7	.	TGTGCCAGCAGATCCGGGACCACGGGCGAGCAGTACTTC	CASRSGTTGEQYF
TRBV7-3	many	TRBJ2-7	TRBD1	TGTGCCAGCAGCGTCGCCGGGACAGGGTTCTACGAGCAGTACTTC	CASSVAGTGFYEQYF
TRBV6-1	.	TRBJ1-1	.	TGTGCCAGCAGTGAAGCCCCCGTAGCAGGCATGAACACTGAAGCTTTCTTT	CASSEAPVAGMNTEAFF
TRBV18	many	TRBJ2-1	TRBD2	TGTGCCAGCTCACCACCGGTTCTAGCGGGGGGCCGGTACAATGAGCAGTTCTTC	CASSPPVLAGGRYNEQFF
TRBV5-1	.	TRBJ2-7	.	TGCGCCAGCAGCCTTGGACAGTCATATGGGGGCTACGGGCAGTACTTC	CASSLGQSYGGYGQYF